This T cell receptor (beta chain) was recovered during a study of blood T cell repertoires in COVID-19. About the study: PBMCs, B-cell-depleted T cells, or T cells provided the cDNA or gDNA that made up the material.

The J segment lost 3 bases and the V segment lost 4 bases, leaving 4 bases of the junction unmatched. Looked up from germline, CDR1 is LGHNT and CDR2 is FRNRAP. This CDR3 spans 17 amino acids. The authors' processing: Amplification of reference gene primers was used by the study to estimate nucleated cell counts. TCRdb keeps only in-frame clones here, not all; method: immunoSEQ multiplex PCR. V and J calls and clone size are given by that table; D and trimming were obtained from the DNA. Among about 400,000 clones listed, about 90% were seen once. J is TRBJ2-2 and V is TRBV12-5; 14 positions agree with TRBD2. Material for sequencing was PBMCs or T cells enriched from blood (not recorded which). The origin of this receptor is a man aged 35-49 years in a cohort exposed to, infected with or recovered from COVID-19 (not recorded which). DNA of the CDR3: TGTGCTAGTGGTTCCGAGGGACTAGCGGGAGACACCGGGGAGCTGTTTTTT. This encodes CASGSEGLAGDTGELFF.